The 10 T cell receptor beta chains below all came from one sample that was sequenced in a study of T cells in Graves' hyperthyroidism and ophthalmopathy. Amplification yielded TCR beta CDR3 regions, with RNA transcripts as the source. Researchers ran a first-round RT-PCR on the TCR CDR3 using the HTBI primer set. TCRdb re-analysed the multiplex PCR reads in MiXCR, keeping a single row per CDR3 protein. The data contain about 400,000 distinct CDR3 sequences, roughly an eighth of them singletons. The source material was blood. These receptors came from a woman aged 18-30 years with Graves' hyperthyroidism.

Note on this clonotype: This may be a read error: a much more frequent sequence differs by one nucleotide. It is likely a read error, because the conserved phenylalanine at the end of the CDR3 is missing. As DNA, the CDR3 is TGCGCCAGCAGCTTGGAGTTAGGTTTGCCCTACAATGAGCAGTTCCTC. Protein sequence: CASSLELGLPYNEQFL. The chain employs TRBV5-1 and TRBJ2-1; D is unclear. V dropped 0 bases and J dropped 2 bases, with 12 bases sitting between them. CDR1 and CDR2 from the germline V gene are SGHRS and YFSETQ. The CDR3 runs 16 residues.

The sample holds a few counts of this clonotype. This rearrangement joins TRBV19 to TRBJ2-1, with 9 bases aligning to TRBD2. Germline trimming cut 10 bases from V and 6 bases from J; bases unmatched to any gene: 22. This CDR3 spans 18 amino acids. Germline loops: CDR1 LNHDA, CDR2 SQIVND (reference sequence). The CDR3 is CATKGGFWIAGVGNEQFF. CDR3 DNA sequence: TGTGCCACTAAGGGGGGGTTCTGGATAGCGGGGGTCGGCAATGAGCAGTTCTTC.

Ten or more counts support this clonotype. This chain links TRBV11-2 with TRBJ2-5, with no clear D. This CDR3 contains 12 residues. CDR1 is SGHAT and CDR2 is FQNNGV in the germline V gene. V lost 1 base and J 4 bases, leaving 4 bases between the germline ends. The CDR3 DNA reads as TGTGCCAGCAGCTTAGCTGGAGAGACCCAGTACTTC. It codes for CASSLAGETQYF.

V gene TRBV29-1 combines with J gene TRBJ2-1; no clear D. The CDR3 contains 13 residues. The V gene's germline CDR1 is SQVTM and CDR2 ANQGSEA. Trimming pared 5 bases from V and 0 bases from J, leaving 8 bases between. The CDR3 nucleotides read TGCAGCGTTTCTCAGGACTCCTACAATGAGCAGTTCTTC. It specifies CSVSQDSYNEQFF.

The CDR3 sequence: CSARALSGGAVFGEQYF. The CDR3 region has the DNA TGCAGTGCGAGGGCCCTTAGCGGGGGGGCCGTTTTTGGCGAGCAGTACTTC. V gene TRBV20-1 combines with J gene TRBJ2-7, with 11 positions matching TRBD2. J gave up 6 bases and V 6 bases, and 19 bases lay outside the gene matches. The CDR3 is 17 residues long. Germline V lookup: CDR1 DFQATT, CDR2 SNEGSKA (reference sequence).

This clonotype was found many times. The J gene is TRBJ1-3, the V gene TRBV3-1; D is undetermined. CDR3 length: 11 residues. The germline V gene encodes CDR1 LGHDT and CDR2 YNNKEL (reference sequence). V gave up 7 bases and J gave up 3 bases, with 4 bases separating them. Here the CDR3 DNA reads TGTGCCAGCACCGATGGAAACACCATATATTTT. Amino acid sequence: CASTDGNTIYF.

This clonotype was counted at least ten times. CDR3 bases: TGTGCCAGCAGCCCCATTGAGGGGATGACGCAGTATTTT. This codes for CASSPIEGMTQYF. The chain links TRBV7-8 to TRBJ2-3; D might be TRBD1 or TRBD2, each matching 5 bases. Per germline, CDR1 SGHVS and CDR2 FQNEAQ. Trimming shortened V by 5 bases and J by 9 bases, and 15 bases separated the two germline ends. The CDR3 sequence is 13 residues long. Using reference TRBV7-8 and TRBJ2-3 for the parts outside the CDR3, the full variable domain is GAGVSQSPRYKVAKRGQDVALRCDPISGHVSLFWYQQALGQGPEFLTYFQNEAQLDKSGLPSDRFFAERPEGSVSTLKIQRTQQEDSAVYLCASSPIEGMTQYFGPGTRLTVL.

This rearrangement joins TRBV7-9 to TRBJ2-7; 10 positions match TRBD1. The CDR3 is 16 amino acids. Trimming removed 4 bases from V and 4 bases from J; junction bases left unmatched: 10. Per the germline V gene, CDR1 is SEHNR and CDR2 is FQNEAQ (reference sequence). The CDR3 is CASSSLLTGGKYEQYF. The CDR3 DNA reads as TGTGCCAGCAGCTCCCTACTGACAGGGGGCAAGTACGAGCAGTACTTC.

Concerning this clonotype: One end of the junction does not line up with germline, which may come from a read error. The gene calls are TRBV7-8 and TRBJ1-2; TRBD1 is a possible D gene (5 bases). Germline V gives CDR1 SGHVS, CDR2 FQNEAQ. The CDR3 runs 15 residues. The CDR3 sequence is CAGSPPGDGGYGYTF. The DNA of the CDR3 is TGTGCCGGCAGCCCACCCGGGGACGGAGGCTATGGCTACACCTTC.

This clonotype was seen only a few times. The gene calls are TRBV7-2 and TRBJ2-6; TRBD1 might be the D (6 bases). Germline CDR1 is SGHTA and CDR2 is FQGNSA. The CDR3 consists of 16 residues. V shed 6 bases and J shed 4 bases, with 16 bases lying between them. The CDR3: CASSSQGFSGANVLTF. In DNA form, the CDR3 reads TGTGCCAGCAGTTCACAGGGTTTTTCCGGGGCCAACGTCCTGACTTTC. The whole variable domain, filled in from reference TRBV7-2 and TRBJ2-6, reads GAGVSQSPSNKVTEKGKDVELRCDPISGHTALYWYRQSLGQGLEFLIYFQGNSAPDKSGLPSDRFSAERTGGSVSTLTIQRTQQEDSAVYLCASSSQGFSGANVLTFGAGSRLTVL.